This T cell receptor (beta chain) was recovered during a study of metastatic and nonmetastatic thyroid tumors. This clone was observed at least ten times. Trimming took off 1 base at V and 3 bases at J, with 14 bases between the two ends. CDR1 is SGHRS, CDR2 YFSETQ, per germline. The CDR3 contains 15 residues. Every patient was untreated before thyroid surgery. TCRdb used MiXCR to call clones anew from the PCR reads. The table includes 70,000 or so clones, approximately 14% detected once. This chain links TRBV5-1 with TRBJ2-7; no clear D. The sequence came from a male donor with papillary thyroid cancer or a benign thyroid nodule (not recorded which). Some clones in this sample may be carry-over from other donors' samples. The specimen was blood. The CDR3, as DNA: TGCGCCAGCAGCTTGTCAGGTGACCCCTACTACGAGCAGTACGTC. Its translation: CASSLSGDPYYEQYV.